These 14 T cell receptor beta chains share one sample of origin, sequenced in a study of radiotherapy plus CTLA-4 blockade in lung cancer. Some clones are missing from TCRdb's copy, which holds only in-frame ones; the method was immunoSEQ multiplex PCR. The data contain about 51,000 clones, about 85% of them singletons. Source: peripheral blood, taken from a patient treated with radiotherapy plus ipilimumab. The receptors originated from a human donor with non-small cell lung cancer who had a complete response to radiotherapy plus ipilimumab.

The chain uses TRBV5-1 and TRBJ2-1; D is possibly TRBD2 (5 bases). V was cut by 2 bases and J by 7 bases, with 22 bases left in between. The germline gives CDR1 SGHRS, CDR2 YFSETQ. The CDR3 extends over 17 amino acids. As DNA, the CDR3 is TGCGCCAGCAGCTTCCCAAACCGGGATATAACGAGGAATGAGCAGTTCTTC. Translation: CASSFPNRDITRNEQFF.

The chain employs TRBV19 and TRBJ1-2, with TRBD1 matching 10 bases. The J segment lost 4 bases and the V segment lost 0 bases, leaving 8 bases of the junction unmatched. Germline assignment: CDR1 LNHDA and CDR2 SQIVND (reference sequence). The CDR3 extends over 17 amino acids. CDR3 loop: CASSIDSFGQGGYGYTF. In DNA, the CDR3 is TGTGCCAGTAGTATAGATTCCTTCGGACAGGGGGGCTATGGCTACACCTTC.

V is TRBV19 and J is TRBJ2-4; possibly TRBD2 for D (7 bases). Germline V gives CDR1 LNHDA, CDR2 SQIVND (reference sequence). V dropped 7 bases and J dropped 6 bases, with 19 bases sitting between them. The CDR3 spans 15 residues. For the CDR3, the DNA is TGTGCCAGTACCATAGGGGGGGGGCGGCTAAACATTCAGTACTTC. Translating gives CASTIGGGRLNIQYF.

The chain links TRBV6-9 to TRBJ1-5; D possibly corresponds to TRBD1 (6 bases). Germline assignment: CDR1 MNHGY and CDR2 SVAAGI. V shed 3 bases and J shed 3 bases, with 9 bases lying between them. This CDR3 is 14 amino acids long. DNA for the CDR3: TGTGCCAGCAGTTACCGGGACATCAATCAGCCCCAGCATTTT. Its protein product is CASSYRDINQPQHF.

The chain carries TRBV5-1 and TRBJ2-5, with D maybe TRBD2 (7 bases). CDR1 is SGHRS and CDR2 is YFSETQ in the germline V gene. The CDR3 length is 17 residues. Deletions cut 3 bases from V and 2 bases from J, with 20 bases between. CDR3 protein: CASSWKVTGGGQETQYF. CDR3 DNA: TGCGCCAGCAGCTGGAAGGTAACGGGGGGCGGACAAGAGACCCAGTACTTC.

The V call is TRBV19, the J call TRBJ1-2, with D maybe TRBD1 (5 bases). V lost 3 bases to trimming and J lost 3 bases, with 5 bases between them. The CDR3 has 12 amino acids. The germline V gene has CDR1 LNHDA and CDR2 SQIVND (reference sequence). This chain's CDR3 is CASSMTDYGYTF. The CDR3, as DNA: TGTGCCAGTAGTATGACAGACTATGGCTACACCTTC. Based on the CDR3 plus reference TRBV19 and TRBJ1-2, the full variable domain is DGGITQSPKYLFRKEGQNVTLSCEQNLNHDAMYWYRQDPGQGLRLIYYSQIVNDFQKGDIAEGYSVSREKKESFPLTVTSAQKNPTAFYLCASSMTDYGYTFGSGTRLTVV.

The rearrangement joins TRBV30 to TRBJ2-6; D gene unclear. V lost 2 bases and J 0 bases, leaving 5 bases between the germline ends. CDR1 and CDR2 (germline): GTSNPN, SVGIG (reference sequence). The CDR3 spans 14 residues. In DNA, the CDR3 is TGTGCCTGGAGTTCGAGCTCTGGGGCCAACGTCCTGACTTTC. It encodes CAWSSSSGANVLTF.

The J gene is TRBJ2-1, the V gene TRBV9, with 8 nucleotides matching TRBD2. This CDR3 has 15 residues. J was trimmed by 3 bases and V by 0 bases; bases with no gene match: 2. Germline V gives CDR1 SGDLS, CDR2 YYNGEE. This chain's CDR3 is CASSVVAGGYNEQFF. CDR3 DNA: TGTGCCAGCAGCGTAGTGGCGGGGGGCTACAATGAGCAGTTCTTC.

This clone was observed a handful of times. The chain recombines TRBV19 with TRBJ1-2; D perhaps matches TRBD1 (6 bases). The CDR3 totals 13 residues. The germline V gene encodes CDR1 LNHDA and CDR2 SQIVND (reference sequence). V shed 7 bases and J shed 8 bases, with 17 bases lying between them. The CDR3 loop is CASTPNRDAGYTF. The DNA of the CDR3 is TGTGCCAGTACCCCTAACAGGGATGCGGGCTACACCTTC. Combining the CDR3 with reference TRBV19 and TRBJ1-2 gives the whole variable domain DGGITQSPKYLFRKEGQNVTLSCEQNLNHDAMYWYRQDPGQGLRLIYYSQIVNDFQKGDIAEGYSVSREKKESFPLTVTSAQKNPTAFYLCASTPNRDAGYTFGSGTRLTVV.

By sample share, this clone is medium-sized. The chain carries TRBV5-6 and TRBJ1-5, with 8 bases matching TRBD1. The CDR3 contains 13 residues. In germline, CDR1 is SGHDT, CDR2 YYEEEE. The junction had 3 bases not matched to a gene; V was cut back by 3 bases and J by 7 bases. CDR3 protein: CASSSGGWQPQHF. The CDR3, as DNA: TGTGCCAGCAGCTCAGGGGGCTGGCAGCCCCAGCATTTT.

The chain links TRBV2 to TRBJ1-4; TRBD1 matches at 7 bases. The CDR3 covers 16 residues. The V and J ends lost 6 bases and 3 bases, in that order; junction bases with no gene match: 10. Germline V gene data show CDR1 as SNHLY and CDR2 as FYNNEI. This CDR3 is CASSRPWDSANEKLFF. The CDR3 DNA reads as TGTGCCAGCAGCCGCCCTTGGGACAGTGCTAATGAAAAACTGTTTTTT.

The chain is built from TRBV30 and TRBJ1-6; D ambiguous. The length of the CDR3 is 15 residues. The V and J ends lost 0 bases and 3 bases respectively, with 9 bases between them. Germline CDR1 is GTSNPN and CDR2 is SVGIG (reference sequence). The CDR3 spells CAWSVTNGYNSPLHF. In nucleotides, the CDR3 is TGTGCCTGGAGTGTAACAAATGGCTATAATTCACCCCTCCACTTT.

The chain links TRBV5-6 to TRBJ2-7; TRBD2 matches 10 bases. The CDR3 loop spans 16 amino acids. J lost 0 bases, V lost 6 bases, and 9 bases had no gene match. Germline-derived CDR1 and CDR2 are SGHDT and YYEEEE. The CDR3 protein is CASTRGAGGTSYEQYF. Here the CDR3 DNA reads TGTGCCAGCACCCGGGGAGCGGGGGGGACCTCCTACGAGCAGTACTTC.

As regards this clone: At one boundary the junction diverges from the germline segment, which might be a read error. The chain is built from TRBV5-1 and TRBJ1-6; a weak D match, TRBD1 (6 bases). The CDR3 is made up of 16 amino acids. The germline V gene has CDR1 SGHRS and CDR2 YFSETQ. The CDR3 nucleotides read TGCGCCAGCAGCTTGGAAGCAGGGGCCTACAATTCACCCCTCCACTTT. Protein product: CASSLEAGAYNSPLHF.